The 13 T cell receptor beta chains in this list originate from one sample, sequenced in a study of beta chain features in type 1 diabetes. cDNA synthesis used the whole RNA isolate, giving expressed TCRB sequences. Here immunoSEQ multiplex PCR was the method, and the copy in TCRdb shows in-frame clones only, minus some. This repertoire shows 350,000 or so clones, 15% to 20% found once; its top ten account for about 0.044%. The sequenced material came from naive CD4+ T cells from blood. These receptors were obtained from a woman between 18 and 29 years old in good health.

To note about this clone: This sample includes further DNA sequences coding for the same CDR3. The chain has TRBV11-2 and TRBJ2-5; D gene ambiguous. Germline CDR1 reads SGHAT; CDR2 reads FQNNGV. The CDR3 is 11 residues long. The V end was cut by 4 bases, the J end by 4 bases, with 4 bases between. The CDR3 DNA reads as TGTGCCAGCAGCTCTAGAGAGACCCAGTACTTC. The encoded protein is CASSSRETQYF.

The chain combines TRBV2 with TRBJ2-7; D not resolved. Germline CDR1 reads SNHLY; CDR2 reads FYNNEI. V was clipped by 0 bases and J by 0 bases, with 12 bases between them. This CDR3 is 16 amino acids long. The CDR3 nucleotides read TGTGCCAGCAGTGAAGCGCTCGGCGGATCCTCCTACGAGCAGTACTTC. Translated, it gives CASSEALGGSSYEQYF.

The chain uses TRBV7-9 and TRBJ2-3; D call uncertain. Germline V gene data show CDR1 as SEHNR and CDR2 as FQNEAQ (reference sequence). This CDR3 is built from 12 residues. Trimming stripped 4 bases from V and 12 bases from J, with 14 bases between. In DNA, the CDR3 is TGTGCCAGCAGCTCCACAGCCACGGATCAGTATTTT. Protein product: CASSSTATDQYF.

This chain links TRBV15 with TRBJ2-1; TRBD2 agrees at 9 bases. Germline V gene sequence: CDR1 LNHNV, CDR2 YYDKDF (reference sequence). Losses at the gene ends were 0 bases for V and 9 bases for J; bases not matched to a gene: 6. CDR3 length: 15 amino acids. CDR3 bases: TGTGCCACCAGCAGAGATGCGGGAGGGCCCGGTGAGCAGTTCTTC. Protein product: CATSRDAGGPGEQFF.

V usage is TRBV2 and J usage is TRBJ1-5, with 7 bases matching TRBD1. Germline V gene sequence: CDR1 SNHLY, CDR2 FYNNEI. V shed 2 bases and J 4 bases; nucleotides not matched to a gene: 5. This CDR3 contains 15 residues. CDR3 in amino acids: CASSERRGRNQPQHF. CDR3 bases: TGTGCCAGCAGTGAACGGAGGGGGCGGAATCAGCCCCAGCATTTT.

This chain links TRBV5-1 with TRBJ2-1; D might be TRBD2 (7 bases). There are 15 residues in the CDR3. From germline, CDR1 is SGHRS and CDR2 YFSETQ. V lost 2 bases and J lost 5, with 14 bases in between. The CDR3 DNA follows: TGCGCCAGCAGCTTAGGGGGAGGGATTGACAATGAGCAGTTCTTC. Translation: CASSLGGGIDNEQFF.

The J gene is TRBJ2-3, the V gene TRBV5-5; no definite D call. Germline V gene data show CDR1 as SGHKS and CDR2 as YYEKEE (reference sequence). The V end was cut by 0 bases, the J end by 3 bases, with 17 bases between. This CDR3 is 17 amino acids long. Here the CDR3 DNA reads TGTGCCAGCAGCTTGGCACCCGCGGCCCCCGCAACAGATACGCAGTATTTT. It encodes CASSLAPAAPATDTQYF.

The CDR3 DNA sequence: TGTGCCAGCAGCGTAGGGGGACAGGGGATCGACGAGCAGTACTTC. Its protein product is CASSVGGQGIDEQYF. The V call is TRBV9, the J call TRBJ2-7; 10 bases agree with TRBD1. The CDR3 consists of 15 residues. The J segment lost 5 bases and the V segment lost 0 bases, leaving 5 bases of the junction unmatched. Germline V CDR1 and CDR2: SGDLS, YYNGEE.

This clone occurred a few times. The chain joins TRBV30 to TRBJ2-7, with D perhaps matching TRBD2 (6 bases). The ends were cut back, 0 bases at V and 4 bases at J, with 25 bases in the middle. Germline V gives CDR1 GTSNPN, CDR2 SVGIG (reference sequence). CDR3 size: 18 residues. CDR3 coding DNA: TGTGCCTGGAGTGTACCCCGGGGCGGTCGGAGGGGAACATACGAGCAGTACTTC. Protein sequence: CAWSVPRGGRRGTYEQYF.

This clone was detected only a few times. J is TRBJ2-2 and V is TRBV5-1; 7 bases fit TRBD1. V dropped 4 bases and J dropped 2; count of bases not matched to a gene: 5. Germline CDR1 reads SGHRS; CDR2 reads YFSETQ. The CDR3 spans 15 residues. CDR3 sequence (DNA): TGCGCCAGCAGCCCGGGACAGATCAACACCGGGGAGCTGTTTTTT. It codes for CASSPGQINTGELFF. Together with reference TRBV5-1 and TRBJ2-2, the CDR3 gives the full variable domain: KAGVTQTPRYLIKTRGQQVTLSCSPISGHRSVSWYQQTPGQGLQFLFEYFSETQRNKGNFPGRFSGRQFSNSRSEMNVSTLELGDSALYLCASSPGQINTGELFFGEGSRLTVL.

J is TRBJ2-1 and V is TRBV29-1, with 8 bases identical to TRBD2. V lost 0 bases to trimming and J lost 7 bases; unmatched junction nucleotides: 8. This CDR3 is built from 15 residues. CDR1 SQVTM and CDR2 ANQGSEA come from the germline V gene. CDR3 amino acids: CSVEETGLVRNEQFF. The CDR3 DNA reads TGCAGCGTTGAAGAGACGGGACTAGTTAGGAATGAGCAGTTCTTC.

The chain combines TRBV5-1 with TRBJ1-1; D might be TRBD1 (6 bases). The V and J ends lost 4 bases and 5 bases respectively, with 15 bases between them. There are 14 residues in the CDR3. The germline CDR1 and CDR2 sequences are SGHRS and YFSETQ. The CDR3 loop reads CASSVRDQGTEAFF. DNA for the CDR3: TGCGCCAGCAGCGTAAGGGACCAGGGGACTGAAGCTTTCTTT.

The V gene is TRBV2, the J gene TRBJ2-5, with 9 bases that match TRBD2. This CDR3 contains 17 residues. J lost 7 bases, V lost 1 base, and 13 bases had no gene match. Looked up from germline, CDR1 is SNHLY and CDR2 is FYNNEI. The CDR3 nucleotides are TGTGCCAGCAGTGAAGGCGGTTGGCTAGCGGGGATCCCGACCCAGTACTTC. Protein: CASSEGGWLAGIPTQYF.